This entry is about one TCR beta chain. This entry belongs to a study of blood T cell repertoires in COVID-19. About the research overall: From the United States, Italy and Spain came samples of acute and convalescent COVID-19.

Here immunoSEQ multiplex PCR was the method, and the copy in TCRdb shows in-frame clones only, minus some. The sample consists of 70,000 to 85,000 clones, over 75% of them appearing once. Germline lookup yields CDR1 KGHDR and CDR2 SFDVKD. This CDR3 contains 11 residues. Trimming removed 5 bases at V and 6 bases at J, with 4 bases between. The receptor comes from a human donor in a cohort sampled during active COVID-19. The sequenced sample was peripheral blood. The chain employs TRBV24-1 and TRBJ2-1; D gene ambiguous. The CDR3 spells CATSGLNEQFF. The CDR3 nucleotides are TGTGCCACCAGTGGTCTCAATGAGCAGTTCTTC.